These 31 T cell receptor beta chains originate from one sample sequenced in a study of OX40 agonist ivuxolimab in advanced cancers. Sequenced by immunoSEQ multiplex PCR; TCRdb stores in-frame clones only, minus some. The sample consists of about 71,000 clones, about 81% of them appearing once. The sample consisted of CD4+ or CD8+ T cells sorted from blood, taken in a trial of the OX40 agonist ivuxolimab. All receptors come from an adult with an advanced solid tumor such as melanoma, head and neck, liver or kidney cancer.

This clone has just a few counts. This chain joins TRBV6-6 and TRBJ2-7; D possibly uses TRBD1 or TRBD2 (6 bases each). This CDR3 has 15 residues. Germline V gene data show CDR1 as MNHNY and CDR2 as SVGAGI (reference sequence). V dropped 2 bases and J dropped 3 bases, with 14 bases sitting between them. DNA of the CDR3: TGTGCCAGCAGTTACGGGGGGCTCGGGAACTACGAGCAGTACTTC. Amino acids: CASSYGGLGNYEQYF.

This sequence joins TRBV2 and TRBJ2-6, with 8 bases that match TRBD2. J gave up 4 bases and V 5 bases, and 4 bases lay outside the gene matches. Germline values: CDR1 SNHLY, CDR2 FYNNEI. This CDR3 spans 15 amino acids. The CDR3 DNA follows: TGTGCCAGCAGTCGGGGGGGCCCAGGGGCCAACGTCCTGACTTTC. Translated: CASSRGGPGANVLTF.

Remarks on this clone: Mismatch with germline at one junction end may stem from a read error. Other DNA sequences of this sample code for an identical CDR3. The rearrangement joins TRBV5-4 to TRBJ2-3; D gene uncertain. This CDR3 region has 13 residues. Germline V gene lookup returns CDR1 SGHNT and CDR2 YYREEE (reference sequence). The CDR3 DNA reads as TGTGCCAGTAGCTCCAGTAGCACAGATACGCAGTATTTT. This gives the protein CASSSSSTDTQYF.

J is TRBJ2-2 and V is TRBV28, with D perhaps being TRBD1 or TRBD2 (6 bases each). With 5 bases removed from V and 6 bases from J, the gap between germline ends came to 13 bases. From germline, CDR1 is MDHEN and CDR2 SYDVKM. The CDR3 totals 14 residues. CDR3 nucleotide sequence: TGTGCCAGCAGTCAAACTCGGGGGCCCGGGGAGCTGTTTTTT. Protein product: CASSQTRGPGELFF.

V and J are TRBV7-8 and TRBJ1-5, with D uncertain. CDR1 is SGHVS, CDR2 FQNEAQ, per germline. Trimming removed 5 bases at V and 1 base at J, with 15 bases between. CDR3 length: 16 amino acids. The CDR3 nucleotides are TGTGCCAGCAGCCACTCCAGGACGGAGAGCAATCAGCCCCAGCATTTT. Translated: CASSHSRTESNQPQHF.

This rearrangement joins TRBV2 to TRBJ1-1, with 8 bases that match TRBD1. Trimming removed 3 bases from V and 5 bases from J; junction bases left unmatched: 5. The germline V gene encodes CDR1 SNHLY and CDR2 FYNNEI. The CDR3 has 14 amino acids. CDR3 amino acids: CASSDRGQKTEAFF. The CDR3 DNA reads TGTGCCAGCAGTGACAGGGGGCAGAAGACTGAAGCTTTCTTT. Filled out from reference TRBV2 and TRBJ1-1, the complete variable domain reads EPEVTQTPSHQVTQMGQEVILRCVPISNHLYFYWYRQILGQKVEFLVSFYNNEISEKSEIFDDQFSVERPDGSNFTLKIRSTKLEDSAMYFCASSDRGQKTEAFFGQGTRLTVV.

The rearrangement links TRBV7-2 to TRBJ1-4, with D possibly TRBD1 on 6 matching bases. The germline V gene has CDR1 SGHTA and CDR2 FQGNSA. V was clipped by 1 base and J by 8 bases, with 14 bases between them. The CDR3 is 15 residues long. Written as DNA, the CDR3 is TGTGCCAGCAGCTTAGTGGCCGACAGGTTCGAAAAACTGTTTTTT. It specifies CASSLVADRFEKLFF.

The chain carries TRBV28 and TRBJ1-3; D may be TRBD1 (6 bases). V lost 5 bases and J 0 bases, leaving 14 bases between the germline ends. This CDR3 is 16 amino acids long. Germline loops: CDR1 MDHEN, CDR2 SYDVKM. DNA of the CDR3: TGTGCCAGCAGTGTCGGGACATCCCGCTCTGGAAACACCATATATTTT. Translated: CASSVGTSRSGNTIYF.

CDR3 protein: CASSPTSGGDQPQHF. CDR3 in DNA: TGTGCCAGCAGCCCAACCTCAGGGGGGGATCAGCCCCAGCATTTT. The chain links TRBV7-2 to TRBJ1-5, with 7 bases matching TRBD1. V dropped 5 bases and J dropped 5; count of bases not matched to a gene: 9. Germline lookup yields CDR1 SGHTA and CDR2 FQGNSA. There are 15 residues in the CDR3.

This clone has more than one count but fewer than ten. The rearrangement uses TRBV6-1 and TRBJ2-5; D is ambiguous. The CDR3 loop spans 11 amino acids. With 7 bases removed from V and 5 bases from J, the gap between germline ends came to 8 bases. CDR1 and CDR2 from the germline V gene are MNHNS and SASEGT. CDR3 DNA: TGTGCCAGCACCCTCCTGGAGACCCAGTACTTC. This sequence encodes CASTLLETQYF.

There are a few counts of this clone. The chain has TRBV2 and TRBJ1-5; no reliable D call. The length of the CDR3 is 14 residues. V lost 4 bases and J lost 3, with 10 bases in between. Germline values: CDR1 SNHLY, CDR2 FYNNEI. Here the CDR3 reads CASSASGNNQPQHF. The CDR3 DNA reads TGTGCCAGCAGTGCCTCCGGGAACAATCAGCCCCAGCATTTT.

This clone was counted a single time. The J gene is TRBJ2-3, the V gene TRBV7-6; the D gene could be TRBD1 or TRBD2 (6 bases each). V gave up 1 base and J gave up 1 base, with 18 bases separating them. The CDR3 loop spans 18 amino acids. Per germline, CDR1 SGHVS and CDR2 FNYEAQ. CDR3 in DNA: TGTGCCAGCAGCTTAGTAGGACAGCGGGCGGTTGGCACAGATACGCAGTATTTT. Residues: CASSLVGQRAVGTDTQYF.

The rearrangement links TRBV18 to TRBJ2-1, with a tentative D call TRBD1 (5 bases). Deletions cut 2 bases from V and 10 bases from J, with 12 bases between. The CDR3 is 13 residues long. Germline CDR1 KGHSH, CDR2 LQKENI. CDR3 region: CASSPKGVGEQFF. The CDR3 coding sequence is TGTGCCAGCTCACCAAAAGGGGTAGGGGAGCAGTTCTTC.

This clone came up once. V gene TRBV6-4 combines with J gene TRBJ1-1, with D perhaps TRBD1 (5 bases). This CDR3 contains 12 residues. CDR1 and CDR2 (germline): MRHNA, SNTAGT. Trimming pared 4 bases from V and 4 bases from J, leaving 7 bases between. CDR3 protein: CASSAGGTEAFF. The CDR3 DNA is TGTGCCAGCAGTGCGGGGGGCACTGAAGCTTTCTTT.

This chain uses TRBV7-3 with TRBJ2-2, with D possibly TRBD2 on 5 matching bases. The germline V gene encodes CDR1 SGHTA and CDR2 FQGTGA. Trimming stripped 1 base from V and 1 base from J, with 7 bases between. There are 15 residues in the CDR3. The CDR3 loop reads CASSLNGRNTGELFF. CDR3 nucleotide sequence: TGTGCCAGCAGCTTAAATGGGAGGAACACCGGGGAGCTGTTTTTT. The full variable domain, with the rest looked up from reference TRBV7-3 and TRBJ2-2, is GAGVSQTPSNKVTEKGKYVELRCDPISGHTALYWYRQSLGQGPEFLIYFQGTGAADDSGLPNDRFFAVRPEGSVSTLKIQRTERGDSAVYLCASSLNGRNTGELFFGEGSRLTVL.

The chain recombines TRBV10-3 with TRBJ1-5; D is uncertain. The V gene lost 2 bases and the J gene lost 4 bases, with 3 bases spanning the gap. CDR3 length: 12 residues. CDR1 and CDR2 (germline): ENHRY, SYGVKD. CDR3 in DNA: TGTGCCATCAGTGAGGGGAATCAGCCCCAGCATTTT. This gives the protein CAISEGNQPQHF.

J is TRBJ2-2 and V is TRBV18; D is unclear. CDR1 is KGHSH, CDR2 LQKENI, per germline. The CDR3 sequence is 13 residues long. Trimming shortened V by 3 bases and J by 2 bases, and 4 bases separated the two germline ends. The CDR3 bases are TGTGCCAGCTCACCCTTTAACACCGGGGAGCTGTTTTTT. It yields the protein CASSPFNTGELFF.

The rearrangement joins TRBV5-4 to TRBJ2-1, with 7 nucleotides matching TRBD2. The V gene's germline CDR1 is SGHNT and CDR2 YYREEE (reference sequence). Unmatched junction bases numbered 6, after V lost 6 bases and J lost 0 bases. The CDR3 covers 15 residues. The CDR3 bases are TGTGCCAGCACCCACGGGGGGAGCTCCTACAATGAGCAGTTCTTC. It encodes CASTHGGSSYNEQFF.

The rearrangement uses TRBV27 and TRBJ1-1; D is undetermined. This CDR3 spans 18 amino acids. CDR1 is MNHEY, CDR2 SMNVEV, per germline (reference sequence). V lost 5 bases and J 1 base, leaving 23 bases between the germline ends. CDR3 in DNA: TGTGCCAGCAGTCCTATCGCCAGCGGTATCACTAAGAACACTGAAGCTTTCTTT. This translates into CASSPIASGITKNTEAFF.

The chain joins TRBV7-8 to TRBJ1-1; D gene uncertain. Germline V gives CDR1 SGHVS, CDR2 FQNEAQ. The CDR3 is made up of 13 amino acids. Trimming left V 1 base short and J 1 base short, with 4 bases between. CDR3 nucleotide sequence: TGTGCCAGCAGCTTAGTCCCGAACACTGAAGCTTTCTTT. Residues: CASSLVPNTEAFF.

Remarks on this clone: Sequence at one end of the junction differs from germline and may be a read error. Other DNA sequences in the same sample also yield this CDR3. The chain uses TRBV7-2 and TRBJ1-2; D remains ambiguous. The CDR3 extends over 14 amino acids. Germline CDR1 reads SGHTA; CDR2 reads FQGNSA. For the CDR3, the DNA is TGCGCCAGCAGCTTAGTCGGCCAAAAACATGGCTACACCTTC. Translation: CASSLVGQKHGYTF.

The genes are TRBV10-3 and TRBJ2-5, with D unclear. Germline CDR1 is ENHRY and CDR2 is SYGVKD. The CDR3 sequence is 15 residues long. V was cut by 8 bases and J by 4 bases, with 20 bases left in between. The CDR3 sequence: CAIARGTLKIETQYF. CDR3 nucleotide sequence: TGTGCCATCGCTCGTGGAACGTTGAAGATAGAGACCCAGTACTTC.

This clone was counted a single time. The V call is TRBV28, the J call TRBJ1-2; perhaps TRBD1 as D (5 bases). The germline V gene has CDR1 MDHEN and CDR2 SYDVKM. Trimming cost V 1 base and J 0 bases, with 9 bases left between them. CDR3 length: 15 residues. CDR3 region: CASSLSGGPNYGYTF. The CDR3 DNA reads TGTGCCAGCAGTTTATCGGGGGGTCCTAACTATGGCTACACCTTC.

This clone came up a few times. V usage is TRBV27 and J usage is TRBJ2-3; D ambiguous. V was cut by 3 bases and J by 4 bases, with 2 bases left in between. This CDR3 comprises 11 residues. Germline V CDR1 and CDR2: MNHEY, SMNVEV (reference sequence). CDR3: CASSFSDTQYF. For the CDR3, the DNA is TGTGCCAGCAGTTTTTCAGATACGCAGTATTTT.

The rearrangement links TRBV10-3 to TRBJ2-3; D is ambiguous. CDR1 ENHRY and CDR2 SYGVKD come from the germline V gene. The CDR3 runs 14 residues. V lost 0 bases to trimming and J lost 2 bases, with 6 bases between them. CDR3: CAISESSATDTQYF. The CDR3, as DNA: TGTGCCATCAGTGAGTCGTCGGCCACAGATACGCAGTATTTT.

The chain employs TRBV19 and TRBJ1-3; possible D gene TRBD1, 5 bases. Between the trimmed V and J ends, which lost 5 bases and 4 bases, there was a span of 18 bases. Germline-derived CDR1 and CDR2 are LNHDA and SQIVND (reference sequence). This CDR3 spans 16 amino acids. CDR3 sequence: CASSPGGTSNGNTIYF. For the CDR3, the DNA is TGTGCCAGTAGTCCTGGAGGGACCAGTAACGGAAACACCATATATTTT. Combining the CDR3 with reference TRBV19 and TRBJ1-3 gives the whole variable domain DGGITQSPKYLFRKEGQNVTLSCEQNLNHDAMYWYRQDPGQGLRLIYYSQIVNDFQKGDIAEGYSVSREKKESFPLTVTSAQKNPTAFYLCASSPGGTSNGNTIYFGEGSWLTVV.

This clone was recorded only once. The chain couples TRBV5-6 to TRBJ2-1; TRBD2 aligns across 10 bases. The V gene end was trimmed by 4 bases and the J gene end by 4 bases; junction bases not matched to a gene: 5. Looked up from germline, CDR1 is SGHDT and CDR2 is YYEEEE. CDR3 size: 15 residues. CDR3 bases: TGTGCCAGCAGCCTGGGACTAGCGCAGTACAATGAGCAGTTCTTC. As protein: CASSLGLAQYNEQFF.

V gene TRBV6-6 combines with J gene TRBJ1-5; D gene uncertain. This CDR3 has 13 residues. Trimming cost V 0 bases and J 5 bases, with 5 bases left between them. Germline CDR1 MNHNY, CDR2 SVGAGI (reference sequence). The CDR3 nucleotides read TGTGCCAGCAGTTACTCGAATGATCAGCCCCAGCATTTT. The encoded protein is CASSYSNDQPQHF.

The chain links TRBV5-1 to TRBJ2-5, with D possibly matching TRBD1 (5 bases). With the DNA end fitting TRBJ2-7 better, the J assignment may be wrong. Germline CDR1 is SGHRS and CDR2 is YFSETQ. The CDR3 covers 14 residues. CDR3 coding DNA: TGCGCCAGCAGCTATGACAGCACCTCCTACGAGCAGTACTTC. It encodes CASSYDSTSYEQYF.

This sequence joins TRBV4-1 and TRBJ1-5; 7 bases match TRBD1. CDR3 length: 20 residues. Germline V gene sequence: CDR1 MGHRA, CDR2 YSYEKL. V shed 0 bases and J 5 bases; nucleotides not matched to a gene: 19. CDR3 bases: TGCGCCAGCAGCCAAGATGGGTATTTTCGCGGGACAGACGCCGATCAGCCCCAGCATTTT. It codes for CASSQDGYFRGTDADQPQHF.

This clone was seen more than once but under ten times. The chain is built from TRBV6-1 and TRBJ1-6; 10 bases fit TRBD1. V shed 4 bases, J shed 9 bases, and the junction held 9 bases outside the gene matches. Germline CDR1 is MNHNS and CDR2 is SASEGT. The length of the CDR3 is 16 residues. This chain's CDR3 is CASSGTGGSYSSPLHF. Here the CDR3 DNA reads TGTGCCAGCAGTGGGACAGGGGGGAGCTACTCTTCACCCCTCCACTTT.